What follows are 8 T cell receptor beta chains derived from one specimen sequenced in a study of blood T cell repertoires in COVID-19. Libraries were prepared by immunoSEQ multiplex PCR; TCRdb keeps only in-frame clonotypes and omits some of them. This table has under 250,000 clones, more than 65% appearing once. The sample consisted of peripheral blood. The receptors shown here come from a woman older than 75 with acute or convalescent COVID-19.

The rearrangement joins TRBV5-1 to TRBJ2-7, with D maybe TRBD2 (6 bases). CDR3 length: 15 residues. V lost 1 base to trimming and J lost 2 bases, with 13 bases between them. Germline V lookup: CDR1 SGHRS, CDR2 YFSETQ. The CDR3 region has the DNA TGCGCCAGCAGCTTGTCCATGACGGGAGCCTACGAGCAGTACTTC. Residues: CASSLSMTGAYEQYF. Filled out from reference TRBV5-1 and TRBJ2-7, the complete variable domain reads KAGVTQTPRYLIKTRGQQVTLSCSPISGHRSVSWYQQTPGQGLQFLFEYFSETQRNKGNFPGRFSGRQFSNSRSEMNVSTLELGDSALYLCASSLSMTGAYEQYFGPGTRLTVT.

This chain connects TRBV28 to TRBJ2-5; D gene uncertain. The CDR3 runs 12 residues. V dropped 4 bases and J dropped 5 bases, with 8 bases sitting between them. Per the germline V gene, CDR1 is MDHEN and CDR2 is SYDVKM. The CDR3 here is CASSSSPETQYF. CDR3 in DNA: TGTGCCAGCAGTTCGAGTCCGGAGACCCAGTACTTC. The full variable domain, its missing parts supplied by reference TRBV28 and TRBJ2-5, is DVKVTQSSRYLVKRTGEKVFLECVQDMDHENMFWYRQDPGLGLRLIYFSYDVKMKEKGDIPEGYSVSREKKERFSLILESASTNQTSMYLCASSSSPETQYFGPGTRLLVL.

This chain connects TRBV7-9 to TRBJ2-5, with 7 positions matching TRBD1. This CDR3 comprises 15 residues. Germline V gives CDR1 SEHNR, CDR2 FQNEAQ (reference sequence). With V trimmed by 1 base and J by 2 bases, 4 bases remained unmatched. The CDR3 region is CASSLDGGQQETQYF. CDR3 coding DNA: TGTGCCAGCAGCTTAGATGGGGGACAGCAAGAGACCCAGTACTTC.

The chain recombines TRBV12-3 or TRBV12-4 with TRBJ2-2; TRBD2 might be the D (5 bases). This CDR3 comprises 13 residues. V lost 6 bases and J 2 bases, leaving 7 bases between the germline ends. The DNA of the CDR3 is TGTGCCAGCAGAAGGACTAACACCGGGGAGCTGTTTTTT. Translation: CASRRTNTGELFF.

The DNA for the CDR3 is TGTGCCACCATTGATGGAGGGAGGGAAAAACTGTTTTTT. Translation: CATIDGGREKLFF. This chain connects TRBV2 to TRBJ1-4; no definite D call. Trimming took 10 bases from V and 8 from J, leaving 17 bases between them. The germline CDR1 and CDR2 sequences are SNHLY and FYNNEI. The length of the CDR3 is 13 residues.

The CDR3 sequence is CASSFNRQDYNEQFF. The CDR3 DNA follows: TGTGCCAGCAGTTTTAACCGCCAGGATTACAATGAGCAGTTCTTC. V usage is TRBV28 and J usage is TRBJ2-1; the D is unclear. This CDR3 is 15 amino acids long. Germline V CDR1 and CDR2: MDHEN, SYDVKM. V lost 3 bases, J lost 4 bases, and 13 bases lay in between.

The genes are TRBV7-2 and TRBJ2-3; 9 bases map to TRBD2. The germline V gene has CDR1 SGHTA and CDR2 FQGNSA. V shed 1 base and J 13 bases; nucleotides not matched to a gene: 9. CDR3 size: 14 residues. The CDR3: CASSLVGLAGSKYF. In nucleotides, the CDR3 is TGTGCCAGCAGCTTAGTCGGCCTAGCGGGATCAAAGTATTTT.

This chain joins TRBV10-3 and TRBJ2-7, with 12 bases fitting TRBD2. The CDR3 has 17 residues. J lost 0 bases, V lost 5 bases, and 8 bases had no gene match. Per germline, CDR1 ENHRY and CDR2 SYGVKD. CDR3 coding DNA: TGTGCCATCAGTTCAGGACTAGCGGGACCCCCCTCCTACGAGCAGTACTTC. Protein product: CAISSGLAGPPSYEQYF.